These 17 T cell receptor beta chains originate from one sample sequenced in a study of cytomegalovirus exposure and HLA in healthy donors. Primers included in the PCR were 60 Vbeta and 13 Jbeta primers. Using immunoSEQ multiplex PCR, the repertoire was profiled, and TCRdb retains in-frame clones only, with some absent. The data hold over 150,000 clones, with 82% observed a single time. Sample: PBMCs. All receptors come from a woman aged 45 to 65 in good health and CMV-seropositive.

The rearrangement uses TRBV5-4 and TRBJ2-2; 12 bases are a match to TRBD2. Trimming took 3 bases from V and 1 from J; bases not matched to a gene: 1. This CDR3 has 16 residues. Germline CDR1 and CDR2: SGHNT and YYREEE (reference sequence). This CDR3 is CASSSTSGRNTGELFF. The CDR3, as DNA: TGTGCCAGCAGCTCGACTAGCGGGAGGAACACCGGGGAGCTGTTTTTT.

The rearrangement uses TRBV27 and TRBJ2-3, with a possible D match to TRBD2 (5 bases). Per germline, CDR1 MNHEY and CDR2 SMNVEV (reference sequence). The germline V and J ends were trimmed by 3 bases and 1 base, with 11 bases remaining between them. CDR3 size: 15 residues. CDR3 loop: CASSFYRTGTDTQYF. CDR3 sequence (DNA): TGTGCCAGCAGTTTCTACCGGACTGGCACAGATACGCAGTATTTT.

The rearrangement links TRBV28 to TRBJ1-5; tentatively, D is TRBD1 (5 bases). In germline, CDR1 is MDHEN, CDR2 SYDVKM. The CDR3 is made up of 15 amino acids. The V and J ends lost 2 bases and 6 bases respectively, with 14 bases between them. The CDR3 is CASSLEGRGGQPQHF. As DNA, the CDR3 is TGTGCCAGCAGTTTAGAGGGGCGCGGGGGTCAGCCCCAGCATTTT.

This chain uses TRBV28 with TRBJ1-5; 7 bases map to TRBD1. CDR1 is MDHEN, CDR2 SYDVKM, per germline. The CDR3 spans 15 residues. J lost 1 base, V lost 7 bases, and 7 bases had no gene match. The DNA for the CDR3 is TGTGCCAGCACCCTGGACAGGACGAGCAATCAGCCCCAGCATTTT. Its protein product is CASTLDRTSNQPQHF. The complete variable domain, with remaining parts taken from reference TRBV28 and TRBJ1-5, reads DVKVTQSSRYLVKRTGEKVFLECVQDMDHENMFWYRQDPGLGLRLIYFSYDVKMKEKGDIPEGYSVSREKKERFSLILESASTNQTSMYLCASTLDRTSNQPQHFGDGTRLSIL.

The chain has TRBV28 and TRBJ2-7, with 7 bases aligning to TRBD1. From germline, CDR1 is MDHEN and CDR2 SYDVKM. This CDR3 comprises 15 residues. The V segment lost 2 bases and the J segment 2 bases; nucleotides outside the gene matches: 6. Written as DNA, the CDR3 is TGTGCCAGCAGTTTAGGGACAGCGAGTACCTACGAGCAGTACTTC. Its protein product is CASSLGTASTYEQYF. Looking up the rest from reference TRBV28 and TRBJ2-7 gives the full variable domain: DVKVTQSSRYLVKRTGEKVFLECVQDMDHENMFWYRQDPGLGLRLIYFSYDVKMKEKGDIPEGYSVSREKKERFSLILESASTNQTSMYLCASSLGTASTYEQYFGPGTRLTVT.

The chain is built from TRBV6-5 and TRBJ1-1; 11 bases line up with TRBD1. Per germline, CDR1 MNHEY and CDR2 SVGAGI. CDR3 length: 14 amino acids. V gave up 5 bases and J gave up 5 bases; unmatched junction bases: 4. The chain's CDR3 is CASSTGQGDTEAFF. The CDR3 coding sequence is TGTGCCAGCAGTACGGGACAGGGGGATACTGAAGCTTTCTTT.

A single count supports this clone. The chain carries TRBV6-1 and TRBJ1-1; D is ambiguous. V was shortened by 4 bases and J by 1 base, with 7 bases between the two germline ends. Germline V gene lookup returns CDR1 MNHNS and CDR2 SASEGT. The CDR3 length is 13 residues. Here the CDR3 reads CASSGGGNTEAFF. CDR3 bases: TGTGCCAGCAGTGGAGGCGGGAACACTGAAGCTTTCTTT.

On this clone itself: Other nucleotide sequences from this sample produce the same CDR3. The V call is TRBV28, the J call TRBJ2-7, with a tentative D call TRBD1 (6 bases). V dropped 2 bases and J dropped 3 bases, with 8 bases sitting between them. Per the germline V gene, CDR1 is MDHEN and CDR2 is SYDVKM. This CDR3 has 13 amino acids. In DNA, the CDR3 is TGTGCCAGCAGTTTAACGACAGGCTACGAGCAGTACTTC. Translating it yields CASSLTTGYEQYF.

The V call is TRBV29-1, the J call TRBJ2-3; 8 bases match TRBD2. In germline, CDR1 is SQVTM, CDR2 ANQGSEA. CDR3 length: 15 amino acids. J gave up 1 base and V 6 bases, and 9 bases lay outside the gene matches. For the CDR3, the DNA is TGCAGCGTAGGGGCCCTTAGCGGGGGCACAGATACGCAGTATTTT. This gives the protein CSVGALSGGTDTQYF.

This chain joins TRBV27 and TRBJ1-4; 7 bases are a match to TRBD1. This CDR3 has 13 amino acids. The junction had 2 bases not matched to a gene; V was cut back by 2 bases and J by 8 bases. Germline V gene sequence: CDR1 MNHEY, CDR2 SMNVEV (reference sequence). CDR3 amino acids: CASSLGTAEKLFF. The CDR3, as DNA: TGTGCCAGCAGTTTAGGGACAGCGGAAAAACTGTTTTTT.

In its sample, this clone was seen a few times. The V gene is TRBV6-5, the J gene TRBJ1-5; 7 bases fit TRBD1. The CDR3 is 15 residues long. Per the germline V gene, CDR1 is MNHEY and CDR2 is SVGAGI. V shed 3 bases and J 1 base; nucleotides not matched to a gene: 3. The CDR3, as DNA: TGTGCCAGCAGTTATGCACAGGGGAGCAATCAGCCCCAGCATTTT. This gives the protein CASSYAQGSNQPQHF.

The chain carries TRBV18 and TRBJ2-1; 7 bases match TRBD1. In germline, CDR1 is KGHSH, CDR2 LQKENI. With 6 bases clipped from V and 1 base from J, the junction kept 9 bases outside the gene matches. The CDR3 length is 16 residues. CDR3 amino acids: CASSPRDSESYNEQFF. For the CDR3, the DNA is TGTGCCAGCTCTCCTCGGGACAGCGAGTCCTACAATGAGCAGTTCTTC.

This CDR3 is CSSNTYGYTF. CDR3 nucleotide sequence: TGCAGTTCTAACACCTATGGCTACACCTTC. The chain combines TRBV20-1 with TRBJ1-2; no clear D gene. Germline V gene data show CDR1 as DFQATT and CDR2 as SNEGSKA (reference sequence). The CDR3 spans 10 residues. Trimming pared 8 bases from V and 4 bases from J, leaving 8 bases between.

V and J are TRBV7-8 and TRBJ1-5; the D is unclear. The CDR3 length is 14 residues. Germline V gives CDR1 SGHVS, CDR2 FQNEAQ. V was cut by 1 base and J by 1 base, with 5 bases left in between. The CDR3 DNA follows: TGTGCCAGCAGCTTAGTGGGCAGCAATCAGCCCCAGCATTTT. Protein: CASSLVGSNQPQHF.

This clone was counted between two and nine times. The chain employs TRBV5-4 and TRBJ2-5; 7 nucleotides agree with TRBD1. Germline V lookup: CDR1 SGHNT, CDR2 YYREEE (reference sequence). The V gene end was trimmed by 5 bases and the J gene end by 3 bases; junction bases not matched to a gene: 4. The CDR3 extends over 13 amino acids. The CDR3 DNA is TGTGCCAGCAGATCCGGGACAGAAGAGACCCAGTACTTC. Encoded protein: CASRSGTEETQYF.

This chain connects TRBV5-4 to TRBJ2-1, with a tentative D call TRBD2 (5 bases). The germline V and J ends were trimmed by 4 bases and 0 bases, with 11 bases remaining between them. The CDR3 is made up of 15 amino acids. The germline CDR1 and CDR2 sequences are SGHNT and YYREEE (reference sequence). The CDR3 region is CASSPFGVSYNEQFF. CDR3 coding DNA: TGTGCCAGCAGCCCCTTCGGGGTCTCCTACAATGAGCAGTTCTTC. Full variable domain (remainder filled in from reference TRBV5-4 and TRBJ2-1): ETGVTQSPTHLIKTRGQQVTLRCSSQSGHNTVSWYQQALGQGPQFIFQYYREEENGRGNFPPRFSGLQFPNYSSELNVNALELDDSALYLCASSPFGVSYNEQFFGPGTRLTVL.

The V and J genes are TRBV7-9 and TRBJ1-5; 11 nucleotides agree with TRBD1. Germline CDR1 and CDR2: SEHNR and FQNEAQ (reference sequence). There are 14 residues in the CDR3. V shed 8 bases, J shed 4 bases, and the junction held 4 bases outside the gene matches. The chain's CDR3 is CASVGTGGNQPQHF. The DNA of the CDR3 is TGTGCCAGCGTCGGGACAGGGGGGAATCAGCCCCAGCATTTT.